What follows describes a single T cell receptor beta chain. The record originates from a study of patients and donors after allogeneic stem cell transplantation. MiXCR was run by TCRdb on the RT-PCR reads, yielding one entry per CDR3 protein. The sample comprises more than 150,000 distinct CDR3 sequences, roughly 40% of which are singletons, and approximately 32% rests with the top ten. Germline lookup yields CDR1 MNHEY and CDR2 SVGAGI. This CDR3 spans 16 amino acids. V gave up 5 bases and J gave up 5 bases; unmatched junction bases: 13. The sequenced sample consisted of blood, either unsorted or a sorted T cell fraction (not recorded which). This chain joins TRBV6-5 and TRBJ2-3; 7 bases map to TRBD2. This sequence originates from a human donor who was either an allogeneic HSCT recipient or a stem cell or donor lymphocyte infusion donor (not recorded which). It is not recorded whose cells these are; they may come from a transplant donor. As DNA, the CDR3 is TGTGCCAGCAGTCCACGACTAGCACCGAATCTAGATACGCAGTATTTT. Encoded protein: CASSPRLAPNLDTQYF.